This T cell receptor beta chain was obtained from a study of T cell repertoires in cytomegalovirus infection. Whole-study context: Through public TCR beta signatures, both CMV infection and matching HLA type were indicated.

This CDR3 is built from 14 residues. V shed 5 bases and J shed 0 bases, with 11 bases lying between them. Per germline, CDR1 SGHTA and CDR2 FQGNSA. Turning to this clonotype: Its antigen remains unknown.

In TCRdb, the reads were re-called with MiXCR into one record per CDR3 protein. This sample has hundreds of thousands of distinct CDR3 sequences, with roughly a third found just once. Study-wide results and caveats: Dominating the ex vivo response were HLA-C-restricted CMV-specific TCR beta clonotypes.

The sequences come from cultured PBMCs, collected from culture after CMV antigen stimulation. The V gene is TRBV7-2, the J gene TRBJ2-7, with D possibly being TRBD1 or TRBD2 (5 bases each). This clonotype originated in a human donor in good health (CMV status not recorded). Some clones in this sample may be carry-over from other donors' samples. CDR3 nucleotide sequence: TGTGCCAGCAGCCCGGGACCGCGCTCCTACGAGCAGTACTTC. This encodes CASSPGPRSYEQYF.